This T cell receptor beta chain comes out of a study of shared clonotypes between healthy human individuals. Terminally differentiated effector memory CD45RA+ cells were left out of the naive CD8 fraction, which was CD45RO-negative and positively selected for CCR7. Each subset's genomic DNA was shared equally among a number of immunoSEQ plates. This table comes from immunoSEQ multiplex PCR, and its TCRdb copy is limited to in-frame clones, with some not included. The profile covers about 2.1 million clones, with 93% appearing a single time and roughly 1.7% taken by the ten largest. Regarding this clone: Its cognate antigen is unknown.

General observations from the study: Naive subsets usually exceeded memory subsets in estimated richness.

This clonotype originated in a man between 18 and 35 years old in good health. Some clones in this sample may be carry-over from other donors' samples. Input material: naive CD8+ T cells from PBMCs.

CDR3 region: CASRPPSGTGAYEQYF. CDR3 nucleotide sequence: TGCGCCAGCAGGCCCCCGAGTGGGACAGGGGCCTACGAGCAGTACTTC. This rearrangement joins TRBV5-1 to TRBJ2-7; 10 bases map to TRBD1. Germline trimming cut 5 bases from V and 2 bases from J; bases unmatched to any gene: 10. The CDR3 totals 16 residues. Germline-derived CDR1 and CDR2 are SGHRS and YFSETQ.